Each of the 20 T cell receptor beta chains below was sequenced from the same sample in a study of Ad26.COV2.S vaccination and SARS-CoV-2 variants. Treatment denoted: around 19 received Ad26.COV2.S at low or high dose, single or two shots; roughly five received placebo; per-sample allocation not given. Samples analyzed were those drawn on day 63 after the first vaccine or placebo injection. Only in-frame clones appear in the TCRdb table, and some are missing; sequencing was by immunoSEQ multiplex PCR. The table includes over 450,000 clones, 70% to 90% detected once. This specimen was peripheral blood, taken in a trial of Ad26.COV2.S vaccine versus placebo. Receptors were obtained from a person between 18 and 60 years old who received the Ad26.COV2.S COVID-19 vaccine or a placebo.

V and J are TRBV7-6 and TRBJ1-4; D gene unclear. The CDR3 loop spans 15 amino acids. Germline V gene sequence: CDR1 SGHVS, CDR2 FNYEAQ. Trimming removed 1 base from V and 4 bases from J, with 10 bases in between. CDR3 loop: CASSLGGPYNEKLFF. The CDR3 coding sequence is TGTGCCAGCAGCTTAGGTGGGCCCTATAATGAAAAACTGTTTTTT. The full variable domain, in which reference TRBV7-6 and TRBJ1-4 provide the parts outside the CDR3, is GAGVSQSPRYKVTKRGQDVALRCDPISGHVSLYWYRQALGQGPEFLTYFNYEAQQDKSGLPNDRFSAERPEGSISTLTIQRTEQRDSAMYRCASSLGGPYNEKLFFGSGTQLSVL.

The rearrangement uses TRBV28 and TRBJ2-1, with D uncertain. V was pared by 5 bases and J by 6 bases, with 8 bases between. This CDR3 is 12 amino acids long. Germline CDR1 MDHEN, CDR2 SYDVKM. The CDR3 here is CASSISGNEQFF. CDR3 sequence (DNA): TGTGCCAGCAGTATAAGTGGCAATGAGCAGTTCTTC. The full variable domain, with the rest looked up from reference TRBV28 and TRBJ2-1, is DVKVTQSSRYLVKRTGEKVFLECVQDMDHENMFWYRQDPGLGLRLIYFSYDVKMKEKGDIPEGYSVSREKKERFSLILESASTNQTSMYLCASSISGNEQFFGPGTRLTVL.

This clone is a singleton in its sample. This chain connects TRBV7-9 to TRBJ1-3; 9 bases match TRBD1. CDR3 length: 16 amino acids. The germline V gene has CDR1 SEHNR and CDR2 FQNEAQ (reference sequence). The ends lost 5 bases at V and 5 bases at J; junction bases unmatched: 10. The CDR3 nucleotides are TGTGCCAGCAGCCCGGGACAGGGAATTTTTAGAAACACCATATATTTT. It translates to CASSPGQGIFRNTIYF.

The chain recombines TRBV6-6 with TRBJ2-7; 8 bases agree with TRBD2. Germline CDR1 is MNHNY and CDR2 is SVGAGI (reference sequence). V lost 0 bases, J lost 5 bases, and 9 bases stayed unmatched. This CDR3 is 16 amino acids long. The DNA of the CDR3 is TGTGCCAGCAGTTACTCGAAAGGGACTAGGAGTGACGAGCAGTACTTC. Translation: CASSYSKGTRSDEQYF.

This clone was seen a handful of times. The chain couples TRBV10-1 to TRBJ1-5; D is uncertain. Trimming stripped 2 bases from V and 5 bases from J, with 7 bases between. Germline assignment: CDR1 WNHNN and CDR2 SYGVQD (reference sequence). The length of the CDR3 is 13 residues. The CDR3 protein is CASSEGLDQPQHF. DNA of the CDR3: TGCGCCAGCAGTGAGGGGTTAGATCAGCCCCAGCATTTT.

CDR3 in amino acids: CAISTVYQETQYF. The CDR3 DNA is TGTGCCATCAGTACGGTGTACCAAGAGACCCAGTACTTC. The chain links TRBV10-3 to TRBJ2-5; D is unresolved. Germline V gene sequence: CDR1 ENHRY, CDR2 SYGVKD. Deletions cut 5 bases from V and 0 bases from J, with 7 bases between. This CDR3 region has 13 residues.

CDR3 nucleotides: TGTGCCAGCAGCCCACCGGGACTAGCGGGAGTTACGCAGTATTTT. It is translated as CASSPPGLAGVTQYF. J is TRBJ2-3 and V is TRBV3-1 (or the pseudogene TRBV3-2); TRBD2 matches 14 bases. V lost 4 bases and J lost 8; bases outside the gene matches: 5. There are 15 residues in the CDR3. CDR1 and CDR2 from the germline V gene are LGHDT and YNNKEL (reference sequence).

The V call is TRBV9, the J call TRBJ2-3; possible D gene TRBD2, 6 bases. Germline CDR1 is SGDLS and CDR2 is YYNGEE. V lost 0 bases and J lost 3, with 17 bases in between. This CDR3 contains 17 residues. Here the CDR3 reads CASSVEGKGRRTDTQYF. In DNA, the CDR3 is TGTGCCAGCAGCGTAGAGGGTAAAGGGAGGAGGACAGATACGCAGTATTTT.

This chain connects TRBV11-2 to TRBJ1-3, with no clear D. The CDR3 has 12 amino acids. Per germline, CDR1 SGHAT and CDR2 FQNNGV. V was pared by 2 bases and J by 3 bases, with 2 bases between. CDR3 loop: CASSLSGNTIYF. The CDR3, as DNA: TGTGCCAGCAGCTTAAGTGGAAACACCATATATTTT.

The CDR3 region is CASSSSGRAYNEQFF. CDR3 in DNA: TGTGCCAGCAGCTCCAGCGGGAGGGCCTACAATGAGCAGTTCTTC. The chain has TRBV11-2 and TRBJ2-1, with 10 bases identical to TRBD2. Germline-derived CDR1 and CDR2 are SGHAT and FQNNGV. The CDR3 spans 15 residues. The ends lost 4 bases at V and 2 bases at J; junction bases unmatched: 2. The complete variable domain, with remaining parts taken from reference TRBV11-2 and TRBJ2-1, reads EAGVAQSPRYKIIEKRQSVAFWCNPISGHATLYWYQQILGQGPKLLIQFQNNGVVDDSQLPKDRFSAERLKGVDSTLKIQPAKLEDSAVYLCASSSSGRAYNEQFFGPGTRLTVL.

V gene TRBV11-3 combines with J gene TRBJ2-2; 8 nucleotides agree with TRBD2. Germline CDR1 reads SGHNT; CDR2 reads YENEEA. The CDR3 contains 15 residues. Trimming took 5 bases from V and 5 from J; bases not matched to a gene: 7. For the CDR3, the DNA is TGTGCCAGCAGCCCCGGGGGCGGGGGGACCGGGGAGCTGTTTTTT. Its translation is CASSPGGGGTGELFF.

This chain joins TRBV7-3 and TRBJ2-3, with a weak D call TRBD1 (6 bases). Trimming removed 8 bases from V and 4 bases from J, with 16 bases in between. Germline V gives CDR1 SGHTA, CDR2 FQGTGA. The CDR3 runs to 14 residues. This chain's CDR3 is CASGEMGASDTQYF. CDR3 DNA sequence: TGTGCCAGCGGGGAGATGGGGGCCTCAGATACGCAGTATTTT.

The chain combines TRBV9 with TRBJ2-2; 8 bases fit TRBD1. The CDR3 length is 16 residues. Germline V CDR1 and CDR2: SGDLS, YYNGEE. The V and J ends lost 1 base and 0 bases, in that order; junction bases with no gene match: 2. The CDR3 reads CASSVRTGTNTGELFF. DNA for the CDR3: TGTGCCAGCAGCGTAAGGACAGGGACGAACACCGGGGAGCTGTTTTTT. Looking up the rest from reference TRBV9 and TRBJ2-2 gives the full variable domain: DSGVTQTPKHLITATGQRVTLRCSPRSGDLSVYWYQQSLDQGLQFLIQYYNGEERAKGNILERFSAQQFPDLHSELNLSSLELGDSALYFCASSVRTGTNTGELFFGEGSRLTVL.

This sequence joins TRBV4-2 and TRBJ2-1, with D tentatively TRBD2 (6 bases). The CDR3 contains 17 residues. The V and J ends lost 0 bases and 3 bases respectively, with 15 bases between them. The germline V gene has CDR1 LGHNA and CDR2 YNFKEQ. The CDR3 loop is CASSQDRGGMGYNEQFF. DNA of the CDR3: TGTGCCAGCAGCCAAGATCGGGGCGGGATGGGCTACAATGAGCAGTTCTTC.

The chain uses TRBV27 and TRBJ1-2, with D hard to call. The CDR3 sequence is 14 residues long. The germline V gene encodes CDR1 MNHEY and CDR2 SMNVEV (reference sequence). V was shortened by 0 bases and J by 1 base, with 6 bases between the two germline ends. In DNA form, the CDR3 reads TGTGCCAGCAGTTTATCCCACAATAACTATGGCTACACCTTC. It codes for CASSLSHNNYGYTF.

This chain joins TRBV11-2 and TRBJ1-6; 7 bases match TRBD1. The CDR3 covers 14 residues. Germline V CDR1 and CDR2: SGHAT, FQNNGV. V was pared by 4 bases and J by 10 bases, with 7 bases of the junction left unmatched. CDR3 sequence: CASSYRQGQSPLHF. In DNA form, the CDR3 reads TGTGCCAGCAGCTATAGACAGGGCCAGTCACCCCTCCACTTT.

The chain is built from TRBV18 and TRBJ2-7; D not certain. The germline CDR1 and CDR2 sequences are KGHSH and LQKENI. The V and J ends lost 2 bases and 5 bases respectively, with 7 bases between them. The CDR3 sequence is 12 residues long. CDR3 bases: TGTGCCAGCTCACCATCGCCCCACGAGCAGTACTTC. Its translation: CASSPSPHEQYF.

The chain joins TRBV27 to TRBJ1-2; tentative D call: TRBD1 (6 bases). CDR3 length: 14 amino acids. Trimming took off 3 bases at V and 8 bases at J, with 16 bases between the two ends. Germline V lookup: CDR1 MNHEY, CDR2 SMNVEV (reference sequence). This CDR3 is CASSLVPNGGGYTF. CDR3 bases: TGTGCCAGCAGTTTGGTGCCCAACGGGGGCGGCTACACCTTC.

V gene TRBV28 combines with J gene TRBJ2-7; 8 bases align to TRBD1. Germline V gives CDR1 MDHEN, CDR2 SYDVKM. CDR3 length: 14 amino acids. V was pared by 6 bases and J by 3 bases, with 7 bases of the junction left unmatched. The CDR3 nucleotides are TGTGCCAGCAGGAGGGACAGGCGAAACTACGAGCAGTACTTC. Translated, it gives CASRRDRRNYEQYF. The full variable domain, rest sourced from reference TRBV28 and TRBJ2-7, is DVKVTQSSRYLVKRTGEKVFLECVQDMDHENMFWYRQDPGLGLRLIYFSYDVKMKEKGDIPEGYSVSREKKERFSLILESASTNQTSMYLCASRRDRRNYEQYFGPGTRLTVT.

The chain joins TRBV6-2 or TRBV6-3 to TRBJ2-7, with D hard to call. V dropped 1 base and J dropped 3 bases, with 7 bases sitting between them. This CDR3 has 13 residues. Germline V gives CDR1 MNHEY, CDR2 SVGEGT. The CDR3 bases are TGTGCCAGCAGTTACTATCCAGGCTACGAGCAGTACTTC. Translated, it gives CASSYYPGYEQYF.